The 13 T cell receptor beta chains listed next were all sequenced from one sample in a study of cytomegalovirus exposure and HLA in healthy donors (dated by TCRdb to about 2017). The library came from the immunoSEQ multiplex PCR assay. A mixture of 60 forward primers for TCR Vbeta segments and 13 reverse primers for TCR Jbeta segments was used in the multiplex PCR. What TCRdb holds here is the immuneACCESS table cut down to in-frame rearrangements. Part of the clones is not present; checked against another copy, under half of the missing clones reflect an unresolved V gene, and the others are unexplained. Recorded for this sample are 210,000 or so clones; 60% to 80% of them occurred a single time. 2% to 2.5% of the sample goes to the ten largest clones. Source material: PBMCs. These receptor sequences come from a woman in her twenties or thirties in good health and CMV-seropositive.

This clone was recorded once. This chain links TRBV7-3 with TRBJ1-2, with a weak D call TRBD1 (6 bases). V was cut by 5 bases and J by 2 bases, with 9 bases left in between. The CDR3 has 13 residues. Looked up from germline, CDR1 is SGHTA and CDR2 is FQGTGA. CDR3 protein: CASSRDRNYGYTF. The CDR3 DNA sequence: TGTGCCAGCAGCCGAGACAGGAACTATGGCTACACCTTC.

The chain combines TRBV28 with TRBJ2-1; 11 bases map to TRBD2. With V trimmed by 7 bases and J by 4 bases, 12 bases remained unmatched. The CDR3 covers 17 residues. CDR1 MDHEN and CDR2 SYDVKM come from the germline V gene. CDR3 bases: TGTGCCAGCACCGAACAGGGGGGACTAGCGGATTACAATGAGCAGTTCTTC. Translating it yields CASTEQGGLADYNEQFF.

This clone was counted a single time. The V call is TRBV4-2, the J call TRBJ1-2; D is perhaps TRBD1 (6 bases). The CDR3 runs to 16 residues. Germline CDR1 and CDR2: LGHNA and YNFKEQ. V was clipped by 0 bases and J by 8 bases, with 19 bases between them. CDR3 coding DNA: TGTGCCAGCAGCCAAGATTCGGGGGGCCGGACTAGCGGCTACACCTTC. It yields the protein CASSQDSGGRTSGYTF.

V gene TRBV18 combines with J gene TRBJ1-1; 7 bases are a match to TRBD1. The CDR3 has 14 amino acids. The germline CDR1 and CDR2 sequences are KGHSH and LQKENI. Trimming cost V 2 bases and J 4 bases; bases outside gene matches: 4. The CDR3 region is CASSPWQGGTEAFF. CDR3 DNA: TGTGCCAGCTCACCATGGCAGGGGGGCACTGAAGCTTTCTTT.

The genes are TRBV2 and TRBJ2-1, with 7 nucleotides matching TRBD1. The CDR3 runs to 13 residues. After removal of 6 bases from V and 9 bases from J, the junction contained 8 bases not matched to a gene. CDR1 and CDR2 from the germline V gene are SNHLY and FYNNEI. The CDR3 region is CASRATGAGEQFF. DNA of the CDR3: TGTGCCAGCAGAGCCACAGGGGCAGGTGAGCAGTTCTTC.

V and J are TRBV6-1 and TRBJ2-4; 10 bases match TRBD1. J lost 7 bases, V lost 0 bases, and 9 bases had no gene match. Germline lookup yields CDR1 MNHNS and CDR2 SASEGT. The CDR3 extends over 17 amino acids. For the CDR3, the DNA is TGTGCCAGCAGTGAAGCGCTTCCGGGACAGGGGTGGAACATTCAGTACTTC. Its protein product is CASSEALPGQGWNIQYF.

This clone has more than one count but fewer than ten. V gene TRBV6-1 combines with J gene TRBJ2-7; D is possibly TRBD1 (5 bases). Germline V gene lookup returns CDR1 MNHNS and CDR2 SASEGT. The CDR3 runs to 14 residues. Trimming removed 4 bases at V and 3 bases at J, with 13 bases between. This chain's CDR3 is CASSAREEHYEQYF. CDR3 nucleotide sequence: TGTGCCAGCAGTGCCAGGGAAGAGCACTACGAGCAGTACTTC.

The chain employs TRBV19 and TRBJ2-5; TRBD2 aligns across 12 bases. Per the germline V gene, CDR1 is LNHDA and CDR2 is SQIVND (reference sequence). This CDR3 is 16 amino acids long. With 5 bases clipped from V and 7 bases from J, the junction kept 11 bases outside the gene matches. CDR3 protein: CASSGGGLAGRRTQYF. As DNA, the CDR3 is TGTGCCAGTAGTGGAGGGGGACTAGCGGGCCGCCGGACCCAGTACTTC. The full variable domain, in which reference TRBV19 and TRBJ2-5 provide the parts outside the CDR3, is DGGITQSPKYLFRKEGQNVTLSCEQNLNHDAMYWYRQDPGQGLRLIYYSQIVNDFQKGDIAEGYSVSREKKESFPLTVTSAQKNPTAFYLCASSGGGLAGRRTQYFGPGTRLLVL.

The chain carries TRBV25-1 and TRBJ2-3; no clear D gene. The CDR3 extends over 11 amino acids. Germline CDR1 MGHDK, CDR2 SYGVNS. Trimming cost V 4 bases and J 6 bases, with 5 bases left between them. CDR3 region: CASSGRDTQYF. CDR3 coding DNA: TGTGCCAGCAGTGGTCGGGATACGCAGTATTTT.

The chain joins TRBV27 to TRBJ1-2; TRBD1 might be the D (5 bases). The germline V gene has CDR1 MNHEY and CDR2 SMNVEV (reference sequence). V was trimmed by 6 bases and J by 4 bases, leaving 24 bases between them. This CDR3 has 17 amino acids. CDR3 sequence (DNA): TGTGCCAGCAGAGTTCTAGGGGCCGGGGGGGGAGGCTATGGCTACACCTTC. It codes for CASRVLGAGGGGYGYTF.

V and J are TRBV6-5 and TRBJ2-3, with TRBD2 matching over 7 bases. This CDR3 has 15 amino acids. Germline CDR1 reads MNHEY; CDR2 reads SVGAGI. V shed 6 bases, J shed 1 base, and the junction held 7 bases outside the gene matches. CDR3 residues: CASSWEGSGTDTQYF. CDR3 sequence (DNA): TGTGCCAGCAGCTGGGAGGGGTCGGGCACAGATACGCAGTATTTT.

The count of this clone is one. The chain employs TRBV5-1 and TRBJ1-2; D gene unclear. Germline loops: CDR1 SGHRS, CDR2 YFSETQ. This CDR3 has 13 residues. The V gene lost 5 bases and the J gene lost 1 base, with 9 bases spanning the gap. The CDR3 DNA reads TGCGCCAGCAGTCGGACTGATAACTATGGCTACACCTTC. Its protein product is CASSRTDNYGYTF.

This clone was seen only a few times. The CDR3 DNA sequence: TGTGCCAGCGGGGAATGGGGGCAGCAGTTCTTC. This gives the protein CASGEWGQQFF. This rearrangement joins TRBV6-1 to TRBJ2-1, with D maybe TRBD1 (6 bases). CDR1 MNHNS and CDR2 SASEGT come from the germline V gene. The CDR3 length is 11 residues. Between the trimmed V and J ends, which lost 8 bases and 11 bases, there was a span of 13 bases.